This T cell receptor beta chain was obtained from a study of blood T cell repertoires in COVID-19. Turning to the study itself: Sites in the United States, Italy and Spain provided acute and convalescent COVID-19 samples. The analysed material was cDNA or gDNA that came from T cells, B-cell-depleted T cells, or PBMCs.

The CDR3 has 17 residues. Germline-derived CDR1 and CDR2 are MNHEY and SVGEGT. V was pared by 2 bases and J by 0 bases, with 7 bases of the junction left unmatched. Authors' methods: It was from reference gene primer amplification that nucleated cell counts were estimated. Sequencing was performed with immunoSEQ multiplex PCR; in TCRdb, only in-frame clones are kept and a portion is missing. V and J calls and clone size are those listed in that table; D and trimming were worked out from the DNA. The sample includes about 140,000 clones, approximately 84% of them seen just once. The sequence was collected from a human donor in a cohort sampled during active COVID-19. The V gene is TRBV6-2 or TRBV6-3, the J gene TRBJ1-5; 7 bases align to TRBD1. The sample taken for sequencing was peripheral blood. The CDR3: CASSYARGVNSNQPQHF. The CDR3 DNA sequence: TGTGCCAGCAGTTACGCCAGGGGGGTTAATAGCAATCAGCCCCAGCATTTT.